The clone carrying this T cell receptor (beta chain) was found a few times. The sample belongs to a study of T cell repertoires in ileal Crohn's disease. Study information: Postoperative therapy was given to about half: some eleven thiopurines, some 18 anti-TNF agents.

Time point specified: inflamed ileum from the surgical specimen. The ends were cut back, 2 bases at V and 4 bases at J, with 8 bases in the middle. Germline V lookup: CDR1 MNHNS, CDR2 SASEGT. The CDR3 has 13 residues. Method: immunoSEQ multiplex PCR; TCRdb's copy keeps in-frame clones and lacks some. The table lists about 18,000 clones, about 76% of them singletons. The genes are TRBV6-1 and TRBJ1-1; D is unclear. The TCR sequence derives from an adult with Crohn's disease. Sequencing used ileal tissue. The CDR3 is CASSEFGVTEAFF. In DNA, the CDR3 is TGTGCCAGCAGTGAATTTGGGGTCACTGAAGCTTTCTTT.